Sequencing of this TCR beta chain was carried out in a study of blood T cell repertoires in COVID-19. Study details: There were acute and convalescent COVID-19 samples, and they came from the United States, Italy and Spain.

Data came from immunoSEQ multiplex PCR; TCRdb stores just in-frame clones and leaves some out. Of about 76,000 clones in the sample, 65% to 85% were seen once. This CDR3 region has 19 residues. Trimming at V came to 0 bases and at J to 6 bases, leaving 18 bases not matched to a gene. Germline CDR1 is SGHDN and CDR2 is FVKESK. The receptor was derived from an older woman with acute or convalescent COVID-19. Sequenced input: peripheral blood. The V call is TRBV14, the J call TRBJ1-1; 8 nucleotides line up with TRBD1. The CDR3 DNA is TGTGCCAGCAGCCAAGATCGAGTGGTCTTGGCAGGGGGCAGGGCTGAAGCTTTCTTT. Protein product: CASSQDRVVLAGGRAEAFF.